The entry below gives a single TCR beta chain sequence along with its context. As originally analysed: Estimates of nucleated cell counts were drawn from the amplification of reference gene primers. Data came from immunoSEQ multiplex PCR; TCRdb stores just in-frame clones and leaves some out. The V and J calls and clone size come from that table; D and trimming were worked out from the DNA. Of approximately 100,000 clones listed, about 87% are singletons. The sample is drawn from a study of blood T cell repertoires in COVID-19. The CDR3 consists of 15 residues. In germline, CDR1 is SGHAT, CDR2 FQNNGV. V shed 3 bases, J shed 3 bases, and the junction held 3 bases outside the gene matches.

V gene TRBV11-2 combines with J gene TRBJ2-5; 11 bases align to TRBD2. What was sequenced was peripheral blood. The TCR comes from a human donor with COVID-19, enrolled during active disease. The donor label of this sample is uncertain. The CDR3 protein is CASSFTSGGEETQYF. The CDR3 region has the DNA TGTGCCAGCAGCTTCACTAGCGGGGGAGAAGAGACCCAGTACTTC.